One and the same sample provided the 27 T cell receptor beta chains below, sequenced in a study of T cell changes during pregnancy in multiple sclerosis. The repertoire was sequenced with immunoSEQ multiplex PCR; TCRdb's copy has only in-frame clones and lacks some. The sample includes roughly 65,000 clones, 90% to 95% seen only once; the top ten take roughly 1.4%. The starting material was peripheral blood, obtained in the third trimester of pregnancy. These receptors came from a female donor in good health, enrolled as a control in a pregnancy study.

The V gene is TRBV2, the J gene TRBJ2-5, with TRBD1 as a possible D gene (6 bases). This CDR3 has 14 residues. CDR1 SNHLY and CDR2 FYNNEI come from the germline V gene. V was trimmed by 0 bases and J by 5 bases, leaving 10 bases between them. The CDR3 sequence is CASSEAEGGETQYF. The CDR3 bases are TGTGCCAGCAGTGAAGCCGAAGGGGGTGAGACCCAGTACTTC.

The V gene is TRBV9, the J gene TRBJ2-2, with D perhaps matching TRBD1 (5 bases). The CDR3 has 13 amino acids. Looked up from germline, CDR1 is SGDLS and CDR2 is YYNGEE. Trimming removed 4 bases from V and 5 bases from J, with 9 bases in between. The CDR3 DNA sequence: TGTGCCAGCAGCCCTTACAGGACCGGGGAGCTGTTTTTT. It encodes CASSPYRTGELFF.

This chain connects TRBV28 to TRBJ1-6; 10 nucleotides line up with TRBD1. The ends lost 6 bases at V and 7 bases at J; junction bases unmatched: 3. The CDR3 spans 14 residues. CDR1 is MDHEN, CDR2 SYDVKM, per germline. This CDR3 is CASSTTGGNSPLHF. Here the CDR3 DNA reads TGTGCCAGCAGCACGACAGGGGGCAATTCACCCCTCCACTTT.

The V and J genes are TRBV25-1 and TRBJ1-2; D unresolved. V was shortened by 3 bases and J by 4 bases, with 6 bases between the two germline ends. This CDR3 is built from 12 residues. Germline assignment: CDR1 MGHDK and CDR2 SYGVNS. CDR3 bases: TGTGCCAGCAGTGACGAGTTCTATGGCTACACCTTC. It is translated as CASSDEFYGYTF.

The CDR3 region has the DNA TGCAGCGCAACGCCCGCGCCGACCCCGGGATGGAGCACCGGGGAGCTGTTTTTT. Encoded protein: CSATPAPTPGWSTGELFF. V and J are TRBV29-1 and TRBJ2-2; possibly TRBD2 for D (5 bases). Germline CDR1 SQVTM, CDR2 ANQGSEA. This CDR3 region has 18 residues. The germline V and J ends were trimmed by 7 bases and 4 bases, with 28 bases remaining between them.

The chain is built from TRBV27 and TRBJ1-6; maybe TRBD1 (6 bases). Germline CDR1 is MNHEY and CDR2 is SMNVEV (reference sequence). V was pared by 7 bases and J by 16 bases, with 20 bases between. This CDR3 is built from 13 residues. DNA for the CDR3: TGTGCCAGCAAGGGTGGCGACAGGTTTGAGCTCCACTTT. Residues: CASKGGDRFELHF.

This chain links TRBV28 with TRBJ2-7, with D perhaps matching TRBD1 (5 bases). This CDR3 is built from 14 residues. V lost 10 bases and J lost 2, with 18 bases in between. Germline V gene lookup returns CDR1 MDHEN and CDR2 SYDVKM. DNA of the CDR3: TGTGCCACAATCTACCCAGGGTTGACCTACGAGCAGTACTTC. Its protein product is CATIYPGLTYEQYF.

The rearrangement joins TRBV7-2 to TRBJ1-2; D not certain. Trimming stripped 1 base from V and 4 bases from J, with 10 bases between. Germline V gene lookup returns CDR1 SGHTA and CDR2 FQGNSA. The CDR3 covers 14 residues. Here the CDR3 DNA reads TGTGCCAGCAGCTTAGTCCCAGACTTCTATGGCTACACCTTC. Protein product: CASSLVPDFYGYTF.

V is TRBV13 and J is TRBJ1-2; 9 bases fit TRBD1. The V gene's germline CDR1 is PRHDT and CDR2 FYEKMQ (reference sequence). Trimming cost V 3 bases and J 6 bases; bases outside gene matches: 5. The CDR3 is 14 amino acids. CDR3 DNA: TGTGCCAGCAGCTTTGGGACAGGGTTAAATGGCTACACCTTC. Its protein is CASSFGTGLNGYTF.

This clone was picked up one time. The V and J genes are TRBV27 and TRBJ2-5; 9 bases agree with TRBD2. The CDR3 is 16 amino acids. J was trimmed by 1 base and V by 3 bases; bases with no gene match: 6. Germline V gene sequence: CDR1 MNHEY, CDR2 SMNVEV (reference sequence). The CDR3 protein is CASSFWASGAQETQYF. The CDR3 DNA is TGTGCCAGCAGTTTTTGGGCTAGCGGGGCCCAAGAGACCCAGTACTTC.

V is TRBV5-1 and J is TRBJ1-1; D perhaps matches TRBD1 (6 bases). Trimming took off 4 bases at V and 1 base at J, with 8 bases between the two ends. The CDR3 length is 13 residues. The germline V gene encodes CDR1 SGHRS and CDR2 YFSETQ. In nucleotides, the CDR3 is TGCGCCAGCAGCCAGACAGGGAACACTGAAGCTTTCTTT. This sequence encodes CASSQTGNTEAFF.

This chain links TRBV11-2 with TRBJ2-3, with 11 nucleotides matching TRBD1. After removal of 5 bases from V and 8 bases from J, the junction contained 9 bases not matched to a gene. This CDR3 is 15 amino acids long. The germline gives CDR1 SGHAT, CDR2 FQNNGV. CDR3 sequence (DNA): TGTGCCAGCAGCGTAGGACAGGGGGCCGGTAGTACGCAGTATTTT. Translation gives CASSVGQGAGSTQYF.

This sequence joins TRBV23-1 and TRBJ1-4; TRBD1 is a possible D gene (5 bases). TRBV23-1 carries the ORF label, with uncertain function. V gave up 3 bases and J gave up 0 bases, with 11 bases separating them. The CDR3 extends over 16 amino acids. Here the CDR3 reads CASSQGTGATNEKLFF. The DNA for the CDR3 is TGCGCCAGCAGTCAGGGGACGGGGGCAACTAATGAAAAACTGTTTTTT.

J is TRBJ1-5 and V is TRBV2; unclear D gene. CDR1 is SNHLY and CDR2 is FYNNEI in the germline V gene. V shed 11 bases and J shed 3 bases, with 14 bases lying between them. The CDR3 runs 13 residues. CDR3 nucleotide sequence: TGTGCCTCTAAGGCGGACTACAATCAGCCCCAGCATTTT. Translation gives CASKADYNQPQHF.

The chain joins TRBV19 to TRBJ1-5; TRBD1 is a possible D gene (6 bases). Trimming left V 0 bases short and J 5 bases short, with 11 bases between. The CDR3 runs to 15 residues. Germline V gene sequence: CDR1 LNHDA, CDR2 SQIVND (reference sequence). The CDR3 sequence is CASSIDRGDDQPQHF. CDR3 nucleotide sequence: TGTGCCAGTAGTATAGACAGGGGAGACGATCAGCCCCAGCATTTT.

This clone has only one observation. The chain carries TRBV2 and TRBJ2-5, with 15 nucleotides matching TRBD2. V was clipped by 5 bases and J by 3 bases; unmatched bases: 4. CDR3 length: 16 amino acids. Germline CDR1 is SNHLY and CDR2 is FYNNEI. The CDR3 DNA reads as TGTGCCAGCAGTACCCGGACTAGCGGGGGGGAAGAGACCCAGTACTTC. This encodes CASSTRTSGGEETQYF.

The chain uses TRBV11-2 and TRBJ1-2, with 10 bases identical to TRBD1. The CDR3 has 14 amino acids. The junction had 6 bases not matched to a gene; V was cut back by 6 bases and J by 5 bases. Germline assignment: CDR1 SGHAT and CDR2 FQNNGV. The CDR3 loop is CASRATGGRYGYTF. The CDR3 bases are TGTGCCAGCAGAGCGACAGGGGGCCGGTATGGCTACACCTTC.

In nucleotides, the CDR3 is TGTGCCAGCAGCACCGGACAGATGAACACTGAAGCTTTCTTT. It codes for CASSTGQMNTEAFF. The J gene is TRBJ1-1, the V gene TRBV7-9, with a tentative D call TRBD1 (6 bases). V lost 5 bases and J lost 0, with 10 bases in between. The germline gives CDR1 SEHNR, CDR2 FQNEAQ (reference sequence). CDR3 length equals 14 residues.

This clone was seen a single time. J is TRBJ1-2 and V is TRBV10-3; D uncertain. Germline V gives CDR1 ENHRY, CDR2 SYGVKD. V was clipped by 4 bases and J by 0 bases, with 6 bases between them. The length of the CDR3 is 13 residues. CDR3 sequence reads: CAISGRSNYGYTF. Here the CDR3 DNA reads TGTGCCATCAGTGGCCGGTCTAACTATGGCTACACCTTC.

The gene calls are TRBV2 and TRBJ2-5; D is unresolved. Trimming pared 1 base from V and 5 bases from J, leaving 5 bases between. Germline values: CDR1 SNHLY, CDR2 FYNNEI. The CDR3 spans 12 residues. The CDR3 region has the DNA TGTGCCAGCAGTGAAGATAGCGAGACCCAGTACTTC. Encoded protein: CASSEDSETQYF.

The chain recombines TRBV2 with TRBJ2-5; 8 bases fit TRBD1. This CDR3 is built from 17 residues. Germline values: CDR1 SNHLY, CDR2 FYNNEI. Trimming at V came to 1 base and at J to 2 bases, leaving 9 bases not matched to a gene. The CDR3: CASSEDGWDRFQETQYF. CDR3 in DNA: TGTGCCAGCAGTGAAGATGGTTGGGACAGGTTTCAAGAGACCCAGTACTTC.

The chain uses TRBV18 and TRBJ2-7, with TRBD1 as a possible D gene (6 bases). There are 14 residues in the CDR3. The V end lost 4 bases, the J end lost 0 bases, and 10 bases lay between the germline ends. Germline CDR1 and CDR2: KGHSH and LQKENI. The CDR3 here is CASSLGGPSYEQYF. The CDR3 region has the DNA TGTGCCAGCTCACTTGGGGGCCCCTCCTACGAGCAGTACTTC.

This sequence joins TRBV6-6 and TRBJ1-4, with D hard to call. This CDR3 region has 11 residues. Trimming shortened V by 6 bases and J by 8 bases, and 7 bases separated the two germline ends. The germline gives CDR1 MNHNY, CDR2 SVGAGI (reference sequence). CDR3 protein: CASRTEEKLFF. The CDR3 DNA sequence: TGTGCCAGCAGGACGGAGGAAAAACTGTTTTTT.

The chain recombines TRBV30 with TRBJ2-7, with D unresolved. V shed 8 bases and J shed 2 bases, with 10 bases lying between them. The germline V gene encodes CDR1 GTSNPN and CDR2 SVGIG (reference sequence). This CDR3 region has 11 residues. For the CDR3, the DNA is TGTGCCCTGCAGGCTCCCTACGAGCAGTACTTC. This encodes CALQAPYEQYF.

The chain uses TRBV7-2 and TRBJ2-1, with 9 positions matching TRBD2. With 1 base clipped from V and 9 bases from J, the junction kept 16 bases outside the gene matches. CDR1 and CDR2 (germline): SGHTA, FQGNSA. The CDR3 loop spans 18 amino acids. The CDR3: CASSLVAGGPLESAEQFF. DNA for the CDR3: TGTGCCAGCAGCTTAGTGGCGGGGGGGCCTTTAGAGTCGGCTGAGCAGTTCTTC.

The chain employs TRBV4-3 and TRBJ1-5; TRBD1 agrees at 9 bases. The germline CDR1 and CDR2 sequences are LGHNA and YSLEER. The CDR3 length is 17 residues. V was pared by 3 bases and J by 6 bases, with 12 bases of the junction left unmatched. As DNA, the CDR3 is TGCGCCAGCAGCCACGCCTTTACCGGGACAGGGAGTCAGCCCCAGCATTTT. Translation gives CASSHAFTGTGSQPQHF.

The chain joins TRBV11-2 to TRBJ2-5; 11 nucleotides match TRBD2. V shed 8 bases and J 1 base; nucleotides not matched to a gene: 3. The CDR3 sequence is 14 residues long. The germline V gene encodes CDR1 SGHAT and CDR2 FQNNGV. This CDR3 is CASETSGTQETQYF. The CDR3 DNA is TGTGCCAGCGAGACTAGCGGGACCCAAGAGACCCAGTACTTC.